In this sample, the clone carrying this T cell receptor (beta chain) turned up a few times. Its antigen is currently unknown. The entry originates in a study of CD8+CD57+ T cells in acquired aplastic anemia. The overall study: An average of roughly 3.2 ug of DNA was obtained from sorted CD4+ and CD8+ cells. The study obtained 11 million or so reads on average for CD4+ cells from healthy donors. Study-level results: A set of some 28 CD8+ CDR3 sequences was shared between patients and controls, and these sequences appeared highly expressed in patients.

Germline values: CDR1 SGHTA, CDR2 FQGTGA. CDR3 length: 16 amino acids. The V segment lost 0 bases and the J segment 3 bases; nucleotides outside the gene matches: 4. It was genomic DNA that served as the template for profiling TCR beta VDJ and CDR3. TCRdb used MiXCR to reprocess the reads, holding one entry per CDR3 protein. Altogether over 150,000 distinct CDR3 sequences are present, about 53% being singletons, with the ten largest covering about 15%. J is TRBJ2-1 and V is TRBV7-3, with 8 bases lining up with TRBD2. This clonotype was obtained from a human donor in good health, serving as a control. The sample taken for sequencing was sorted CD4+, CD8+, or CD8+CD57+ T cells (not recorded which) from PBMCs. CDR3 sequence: CASSLTKRGYYNEQFF. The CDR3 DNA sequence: TGTGCCAGCAGCTTAACGAAGCGGGGGTACTACAATGAGCAGTTCTTC.